Shown below are 26 T cell receptor beta chains from a single sample sequenced in a study of Graves' ophthalmopathy and Graves' hyperthyroidism. The authors amplified TCR beta CDR3 regions, and they did so from RNA transcripts for repertoire sequencing. RT-PCR was first run with HTBI primers, then multiplex PCR in a second round. TCRdb reanalysed the multiplex PCR reads using MiXCR and keeps one entry per CDR3 protein. The table shows about 39,000 distinct CDR3 sequences, with roughly 50% occurring only once. Sequencing was performed on peripheral blood. All receptors derive from an adult woman with stable Graves' hyperthyroidism.

The V call is TRBV29-1, the J call TRBJ1-1, with D tentatively TRBD1 (6 bases). CDR3 length: 13 amino acids. Germline values: CDR1 SQVTM, CDR2 ANQGSEA. CDR3 sequence reads: CSLWGHSNTEAFF. In DNA form, the CDR3 reads TGCAGTTTATGGGGACACTCGAACACTGAAGCTTTCTTT.

This chain joins TRBV12-3 or TRBV12-4 and TRBJ2-7; 10 nucleotides agree with TRBD1. The CDR3 consists of 14 residues. The V segment lost 5 bases and the J segment 3 bases; nucleotides outside the gene matches: 4. This CDR3 reads CASSARTGGYEQYF. CDR3 bases: TGTGCCAGCAGTGCCCGGACAGGGGGCTACGAGCAGTACTTC.

This clonotype counts as medium-sized (0.01 to 0.1%). The rearrangement joins TRBV25-1 to TRBJ1-2; unclear D gene. Trimming removed 6 bases at V and 6 bases at J, with 8 bases between. This CDR3 spans 11 amino acids. Germline CDR1 MGHDK, CDR2 SYGVNS. The DNA for the CDR3 is TGTGCCAGCAGCCTTAAGGATGGCTACACCTTC. It yields the protein CASSLKDGYTF.

This clonotype was seen more than once but under ten times. The V and J genes are TRBV29-1 and TRBJ1-1; D possibly corresponds to TRBD1 (5 bases). CDR1 and CDR2 from the germline V gene are SQVTM and ANQGSEA. Trimming cost V 8 bases and J 1 base, with 14 bases left between them. The CDR3 length is 13 residues. The CDR3 sequence is CSLAITGNTEAFF. The CDR3 nucleotides are TGCAGCTTGGCCATCACAGGGAACACTGAAGCTTTCTTT.

The rearrangement uses TRBV15 and TRBJ1-4; D perhaps matches TRBD1 (6 bases). There are 12 residues in the CDR3. Per germline, CDR1 LNHNV and CDR2 YYDKDF (reference sequence). Trimming took 3 bases from V and 10 from J, leaving 9 bases between them. CDR3 region: CATSSEGGKLFF. CDR3 in DNA: TGTGCCACCAGCAGTGAGGGGGGAAAACTGTTTTTT.

This clonotype was found many times. V usage is TRBV27 and J usage is TRBJ1-5, with D possibly matching TRBD1 (5 bases). V gave up 4 bases and J gave up 0 bases, with 19 bases separating them. The CDR3 consists of 18 residues. CDR1 and CDR2 from the germline V gene are MNHEY and SMNVEV (reference sequence). For the CDR3, the DNA is TGTGCCAGCAGTTCGGGGCTCAGCAGGGAGTTTAGCAATCAGCCCCAGCATTTT. Protein product: CASSSGLSREFSNQPQHF.

V gene TRBV5-5 combines with J gene TRBJ2-2; 9 nucleotides agree with TRBD2. Germline V gives CDR1 SGHKS, CDR2 YYEKEE (reference sequence). This CDR3 has 15 residues. V was clipped by 2 bases and J by 8 bases; unmatched bases: 7. In DNA form, the CDR3 reads TGTGCCAGCAGCTTTATAGCGGGAGTATCTGGGGAGCTGTTTTTT. Protein: CASSFIAGVSGELFF.

This clonotype showed up just once. The final CDR3 position lacks the conserved phenylalanine or tryptophan, pointing to a likely read error. The chain recombines TRBV5-4 with TRBJ2-5; D possibly corresponds to TRBD2 (6 bases). CDR1 and CDR2 (germline): SGHNT, YYREEE (reference sequence). The ends were cut back, 3 bases at V and 4 bases at J, with 19 bases in the middle. There are 16 residues in the CDR3. CDR3 bases: TGTGCCAGCAGCTCAAACCTTGGGGGGAATAGAGAGACCCAGTACCCC. Translated, it gives CASSSNLGGNRETQYP.

Judged by abundance, this clonotype is medium-sized. The J gene is TRBJ2-5, the V gene TRBV20-1, with 8 bases fitting TRBD2. CDR3 length: 14 amino acids. The germline V gene encodes CDR1 DFQATT and CDR2 SNEGSKA (reference sequence). With V trimmed by 6 bases and J by 7 bases, 13 bases remained unmatched. CDR3 sequence (DNA): TGCAGTGCCCAGCCGGGACTAGGGGAAACGACCCAGTACTTC. As protein: CSAQPGLGETTQYF.

This rearrangement joins TRBV7-9 to TRBJ2-2; TRBD2 matches at 12 bases. The V gene's germline CDR1 is SEHNR and CDR2 FQNEAQ (reference sequence). This CDR3 has 17 residues. V shed 5 bases, J shed 4 bases, and the junction held 8 bases outside the gene matches. The CDR3: CASSMRTSGAGTGELFF. The CDR3 region has the DNA TGTGCCAGCAGCATGAGGACTAGCGGGGCGGGCACCGGGGAGCTGTTTTTT. The variable domain in full, with the rest retrieved from reference TRBV7-9 and TRBJ2-2, is DTGVSQNPRHKITKRGQNVTFRCDPISEHNRLYWYRQTLGQGPEFLTYFQNEAQLEKSRLLSDRFSAERPKGSFSTLEIQRTEQGDSAMYLCASSMRTSGAGTGELFFGEGSRLTVL.

This clonotype was counted ten times or more. This chain connects TRBV6-1 to TRBJ1-5, with D possibly matching TRBD1 (6 bases). CDR1 is MNHNS and CDR2 is SASEGT in the germline V gene. The CDR3 extends over 13 amino acids. The V end lost 6 bases, the J end lost 5 bases, and 11 bases lay between the germline ends. Here the CDR3 DNA reads TGTGCCAGCAGGGAATACAGGGATCAGCCCCAGCATTTT. This translates into CASREYRDQPQHF.

The table lists this clonotype with a count of one. This CDR3 fails to terminate in the conserved phenylalanine or tryptophan, so it likely reflects a read error. V usage is TRBV29-1 and J usage is TRBJ1-1; 7 nucleotides match TRBD1. The CDR3 is 12 residues long. Germline assignment: CDR1 SQVTM and CDR2 ANQGSEA. DNA for the CDR3: TGCAGCGTGGGACAGCTGAACGCTGAAGCTTTCCTT. It codes for CSVGQLNAEAFL.

This clonotype was seen a single time. CDR3: CASSLGTPYEQYF. The CDR3, as DNA: TGTGCCAGCAGCTTAGGGACTCCCTACGAGCAGTACTTC. V gene TRBV5-5 combines with J gene TRBJ2-7, with a tentative D call TRBD2 (6 bases). V lost 2 bases, J lost 2 bases, and 8 bases lay in between. The CDR3 is 13 amino acids. Germline values: CDR1 SGHKS, CDR2 YYEKEE (reference sequence).

J is TRBJ2-5 and V is TRBV20-1, with D possibly being TRBD1 or TRBD2 (5 bases each). The CDR3 runs 15 residues. V lost 5 bases to trimming and J lost 2 bases, with 18 bases between them. Germline CDR1 DFQATT, CDR2 SNEGSKA (reference sequence). CDR3 coding DNA: TGCAGTGCTCCTGGGGACGGAAACACACAAGAGACCCAGTACTTC. Protein product: CSAPGDGNTQETQYF.

In this sample, this clonotype turned up many times. This chain uses TRBV4-1 with TRBJ2-3, with 12 bases fitting TRBD2. Germline CDR1 is MGHRA and CDR2 is YSYEKL. The CDR3 runs to 17 residues. V lost 1 base, J lost 4 bases, and 6 bases stayed unmatched. CDR3 nucleotide sequence: TGCGCCAGCAGCCAAGGGCTAGCGGGAGGGCCCCCAGATACGCAGTATTTT. Translating it yields CASSQGLAGGPPDTQYF.

The V and J genes are TRBV6-5 and TRBJ1-2, with 7 nucleotides matching TRBD1. This CDR3 has 16 amino acids. Germline assignment: CDR1 MNHEY and CDR2 SVGAGI. The trim removed 4 bases at V and 8 bases at J, leaving 16 bases unmatched. In nucleotides, the CDR3 is TGTGCCAGCAGTTTATCAACGACAGGGAGCGGTGCGGGCTACACCTTC. It encodes CASSLSTTGSGAGYTF.

This clonotype was seen at least ten times. The gene calls are TRBV5-1 and TRBJ1-1, with 8 bases matching TRBD1. The CDR3 has 16 residues. Trimming cost V 5 bases and J 5 bases; bases outside gene matches: 14. CDR1 and CDR2 from the germline V gene are SGHRS and YFSETQ. In DNA form, the CDR3 reads TGCGCCAGCAGGGTGTCCCTCGGACAGGGCGAAACTGAAGCTTTCTTT. Translation gives CASRVSLGQGETEAFF.

This clonotype was counted many times. This sequence joins TRBV9 and TRBJ2-3; 10 nucleotides agree with TRBD1. V shed 4 bases, J shed 1 base, and the junction held 15 bases outside the gene matches. The CDR3 has 19 residues. The germline CDR1 and CDR2 sequences are SGDLS and YYNGEE. CDR3 coding DNA: TGTGCCAGCAGCCAAGGCCTGACCCGCGGGACAGGGGGCACAGATACGCAGTATTTT. It yields the protein CASSQGLTRGTGGTDTQYF.

This clonotype occurred many times. A much larger clone differs from this one at a single base, so this may be a read error. J is TRBJ2-7 and V is TRBV6-1; D gene uncertain. The CDR3 sequence is 15 residues long. Germline V gene lookup returns CDR1 MNHNS and CDR2 SASEGT. The CDR3 reads CSSSESAGRTYEQYF. CDR3 nucleotide sequence: TGTTCCAGCAGTGAATCCGCAGGTCGTACCTACGAGCAGTACTTC.

This clonotype was recorded many times. V usage is TRBV4-2 and J usage is TRBJ2-7; a possible D gene is TRBD2 (5 bases). V shed 4 bases and J shed 3 bases, with 25 bases lying between them. The CDR3 consists of 18 residues. Looked up from germline, CDR1 is LGHNA and CDR2 is YNFKEQ. The CDR3 is CASSPEGLFGNSLYEQYF. As DNA, the CDR3 is TGTGCCAGCAGCCCAGAAGGGCTATTCGGGAATTCTCTCTACGAGCAGTACTTC.

This clonotype was detected many times. The chain joins TRBV7-9 to TRBJ1-1; 9 bases match TRBD1. The germline V gene has CDR1 SEHNR and CDR2 FQNEAQ (reference sequence). This CDR3 is built from 16 residues. The V gene end was trimmed by 3 bases and the J gene end by 1 base; junction bases not matched to a gene: 6. CDR3 amino acids: CASSLTGGRRNTEAFF. The CDR3 nucleotides read TGTGCCAGCAGCTTGACAGGGGGTAGAAGGAACACTGAAGCTTTCTTT.

This clonotype was detected many times. The CDR3 protein is CASSFWGSNYEQYF. The CDR3 region has the DNA TGTGCCAGCAGTTTTTGGGGGAGTAACTACGAGCAGTACTTC. The chain uses TRBV12-3 or TRBV12-4 and TRBJ2-7; either TRBD1 or TRBD2 may supply D (5 bases each). The length of the CDR3 is 14 residues. Between the trimmed V and J ends, which lost 3 bases and 3 bases, there was a span of 12 bases.

In DNA, the CDR3 is TGTGCCAGCACCTCCCGGAGGGATACGCAGTATTTT. It specifies CASTSRRDTQYF. The chain employs TRBV28 and TRBJ2-3, with D tentatively TRBD2 (5 bases). The V end was cut by 7 bases, the J end by 6 bases, with 11 bases between. CDR1 and CDR2 from the germline V gene are MDHEN and SYDVKM. This CDR3 region has 12 residues.

The V gene is TRBV15, the J gene TRBJ1-4; 10 bases line up with TRBD1. The CDR3 is 16 amino acids. V shed 3 bases and J 3 bases; nucleotides not matched to a gene: 4. CDR1 is LNHNV and CDR2 is YYDKDF in the germline V gene (reference sequence). CDR3 amino acids: CATSSLGTGANEKLFF. DNA for the CDR3: TGTGCCACCAGCAGCCTCGGGACAGGGGCTAATGAAAAACTGTTTTTT.

The V and J genes are TRBV7-9 and TRBJ2-5, with 10 nucleotides matching TRBD2. J was trimmed by 4 bases and V by 5 bases; bases with no gene match: 7. The CDR3 is made up of 15 amino acids. Germline assignment: CDR1 SEHNR and CDR2 FQNEAQ (reference sequence). The CDR3 bases are TGTGCCAGCAGCAGGGCTAGCGGGAGCGGAGAGACCCAGTACTTC. It is translated as CASSRASGSGETQYF.

The rearrangement uses TRBV20-1 and TRBJ2-7, with 7 bases lining up with TRBD1. Losses at the gene ends were 6 bases for V and 5 bases for J; bases not matched to a gene: 10. This CDR3 region has 13 residues. Germline values: CDR1 DFQATT, CDR2 SNEGSKA (reference sequence). The CDR3 DNA follows: TGCAGTGCCGTACAGGGGTTTCCTAACGAGCAGTACTTC. Translated: CSAVQGFPNEQYF.